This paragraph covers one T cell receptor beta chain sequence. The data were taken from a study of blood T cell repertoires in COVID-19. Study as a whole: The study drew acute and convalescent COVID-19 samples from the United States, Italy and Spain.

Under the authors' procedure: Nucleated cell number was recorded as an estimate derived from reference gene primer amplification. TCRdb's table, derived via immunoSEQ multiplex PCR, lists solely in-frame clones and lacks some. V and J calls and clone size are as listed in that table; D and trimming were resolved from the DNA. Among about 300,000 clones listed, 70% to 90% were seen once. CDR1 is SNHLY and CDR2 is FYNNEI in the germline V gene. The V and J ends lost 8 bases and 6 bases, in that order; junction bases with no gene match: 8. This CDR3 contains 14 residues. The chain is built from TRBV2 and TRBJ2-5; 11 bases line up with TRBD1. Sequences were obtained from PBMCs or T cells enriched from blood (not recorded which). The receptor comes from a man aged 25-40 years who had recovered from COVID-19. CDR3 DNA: TGTGCCAGCCAGGGACAGGGGGGCGGAAAGACCCAGTACTTC. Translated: CASQGQGGGKTQYF.